This TCR beta chain emerged from a study of blood T cells in healthy people across ages. Regarding the study as a whole: Older age went with lower TCR beta diversity per million T cells, in a roughly linear way. Investigators viewed diversity estimates from one million T cells as underestimates, the study reported.

Of note for this clonotype: Its specificity is unknown.

Per sample, a minimum of 6.5 million PBMCs were isolated. A second roughly 6 to 12 cycle PCR used barcoded and J-beta primers. TCRdb analysed the 5' RACE reads with MiXCR anew, one entry per CDR3 protein. The sample holds 550,000 to 800,000 distinct CDR3 sequences; around a fifth are singletons and the top ten take 3.5% to 4%. Sequencing was performed on blood. The clonotype comes from a man aged 65-85 years in good health.

For the CDR3, the DNA is TGTGCCAGCAATAGCGGAGCCCGCTCCTACAATGAGCAGTTCTTC. Protein: CASNSGARSYNEQFF. The rearrangement links TRBV28 to TRBJ2-1, with D maybe TRBD2 (6 bases). The CDR3 consists of 15 residues. The V gene lost 7 bases and the J gene lost 0 bases, with 13 bases spanning the gap. CDR1 and CDR2 (germline): MDHEN, SYDVKM.